One sample yielded the 9 T cell receptor beta chains listed below, sequenced in a study of shared clonotypes between healthy human individuals. TCRdb's copy holds only in-frame clones and misses some; the assay was immunoSEQ multiplex PCR. The table has 780,000 or so clones, roughly 72% seen once. Sample: memory CD4+ T cells sorted from blood. Regarding subset: CD45RA-negative fraction. Source of these receptors: a young woman in good health.

This chain links TRBV7-9 with TRBJ1-1, with D possibly TRBD1 on 5 matching bases. The V and J ends lost 1 base and 1 base respectively, with 7 bases between them. The germline V gene has CDR1 SEHNR and CDR2 FQNEAQ (reference sequence). This CDR3 spans 14 amino acids. The CDR3 bases are TGTGCCAGCAGCTTAGGGACACCGAACACTGAAGCTTTCTTT. It yields the protein CASSLGTPNTEAFF.

This chain joins TRBV5-4 and TRBJ2-7, with D possibly being TRBD1 or TRBD2 (6 bases each). Germline-derived CDR1 and CDR2 are SGHNT and YYREEE (reference sequence). V dropped 4 bases and J dropped 2 bases, with 22 bases sitting between them. CDR3 size: 17 residues. The CDR3 DNA is TGTGCCAGCAGCCAAGAATCTCTCGGGGGCTTGCCCTACGAGCAGTACTTC. It specifies CASSQESLGGLPYEQYF.

This clone came up a few times. The V and J genes are TRBV5-1 and TRBJ2-6; D gene ambiguous. The CDR3 totals 15 residues. The germline V and J ends were trimmed by 1 base and 3 bases, with 8 bases remaining between them. Germline assignment: CDR1 SGHRS and CDR2 YFSETQ. The CDR3 region is CASSLLVGGANVLTF. The CDR3, as DNA: TGCGCCAGCAGCTTGCTAGTTGGTGGGGCCAACGTCCTGACTTTC.

DNA of the CDR3: TGTGCCAGCAGGCGGGGGAACTCGAGGGTCGAAGCTTTCTTT. Translating gives CASRRGNSRVEAFF. V usage is TRBV28 and J usage is TRBJ1-1; maybe TRBD1 (5 bases). The germline V gene encodes CDR1 MDHEN and CDR2 SYDVKM. The CDR3 has 14 residues. Trimming took 6 bases from V and 8 from J, leaving 19 bases between them. The whole variable domain, filled in from reference TRBV28 and TRBJ1-1, reads DVKVTQSSRYLVKRTGEKVFLECVQDMDHENMFWYRQDPGLGLRLIYFSYDVKMKEKGDIPEGYSVSREKKERFSLILESASTNQTSMYLCASRRGNSRVEAFFGQGTRLTVV.

This clone was counted a few times. The chain joins TRBV28 to TRBJ2-7; 8 bases are a match to TRBD2. V shed 6 bases and J 3 bases; nucleotides not matched to a gene: 1. CDR1 MDHEN and CDR2 SYDVKM come from the germline V gene. The CDR3 is 12 amino acids. CDR3 nucleotides: TGTGCCAGCAGGAGCGGGAGCTACGAGCAGTACTTC. Amino acid sequence: CASRSGSYEQYF. Full variable domain (remainder filled in from reference TRBV28 and TRBJ2-7): DVKVTQSSRYLVKRTGEKVFLECVQDMDHENMFWYRQDPGLGLRLIYFSYDVKMKEKGDIPEGYSVSREKKERFSLILESASTNQTSMYLCASRSGSYEQYFGPGTRLTVT.

J is TRBJ2-6 and V is TRBV27, with D hard to call. Germline-derived CDR1 and CDR2 are MNHEY and SMNVEV (reference sequence). The CDR3 is 14 residues long. Trimming pared 1 base from V and 4 bases from J, leaving 5 bases between. CDR3 in amino acids: CASSLFPGANVLTF. CDR3 coding DNA: TGTGCCAGCAGTTTATTCCCCGGGGCCAACGTCCTGACTTTC.

The genes are TRBV6-6 and TRBJ1-2; TRBD1 might be the D (5 bases). The CDR3 length is 12 residues. Germline V gene sequence: CDR1 MNHNY, CDR2 SVGAGI (reference sequence). With 4 bases removed from V and 10 bases from J, the gap between germline ends came to 13 bases. CDR3 region: CASSFRGVDYTF. The CDR3 DNA is TGTGCCAGCAGTTTTCGGGGGGTCGACTACACCTTC.

The chain combines TRBV7-6 with TRBJ2-3; maybe TRBD2 (5 bases). From germline, CDR1 is SGHVS and CDR2 FNYEAQ. Trimming pared 1 base from V and 1 base from J, leaving 9 bases between. The CDR3 has 15 amino acids. The CDR3 DNA follows: TGTGCCAGCAGCTTAGTGCGGGTACGCACAGATACGCAGTATTTT. Its protein product is CASSLVRVRTDTQYF.

J is TRBJ1-2 and V is TRBV18; perhaps TRBD1 as D (5 bases). CDR3 length: 13 amino acids. V was trimmed by 6 bases and J by 5 bases, leaving 13 bases between them. The V gene's germline CDR1 is KGHSH and CDR2 LQKENI. DNA of the CDR3: TGTGCCAGCTCTATGACAGACGATTATGGCTACACCTTC. Encoded protein: CASSMTDDYGYTF.